The T cell receptor beta chain described here comes from a study of T cell changes during pregnancy in multiple sclerosis. The method was immunoSEQ multiplex PCR; TCRdb's version includes in-frame clones alone and lacks a portion of them. Altogether fewer than 45,000 clones are present, roughly nine tenths being singletons, with the ten largest covering approximately 5.1%. Germline values: CDR1 MNHNS, CDR2 SASEGT. The trim removed 6 bases at V and 4 bases at J, leaving 6 bases unmatched. The CDR3 covers 15 residues. The TCR comes from a female donor in good health, enrolled as a control in a pregnancy study. The sample here was peripheral blood, taken in the third trimester of pregnancy. This rearrangement joins TRBV6-1 to TRBJ2-3; 11 positions agree with TRBD2. CDR3 region: CASSPLAGESDTQYF. In nucleotides, the CDR3 is TGTGCCAGCAGCCCACTAGCGGGAGAATCAGATACGCAGTATTTT.